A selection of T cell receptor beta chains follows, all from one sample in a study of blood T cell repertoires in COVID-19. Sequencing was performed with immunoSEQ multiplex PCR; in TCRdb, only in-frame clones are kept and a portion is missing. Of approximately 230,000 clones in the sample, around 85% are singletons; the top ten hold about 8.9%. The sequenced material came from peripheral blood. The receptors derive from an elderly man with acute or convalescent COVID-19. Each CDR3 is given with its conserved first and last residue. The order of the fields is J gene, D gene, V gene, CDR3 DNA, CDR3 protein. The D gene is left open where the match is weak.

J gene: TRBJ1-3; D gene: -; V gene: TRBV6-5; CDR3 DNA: TGTGCCACCCGGGACAAGCTTAACTCTGGAAACACCATATATTTT; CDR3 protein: CATRDKLNSGNTIYF
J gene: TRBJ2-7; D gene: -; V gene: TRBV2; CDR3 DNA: TGTGCCAGCACTAGCGAAAGCGGGACAGGTGTCGAGCAGTACTTC; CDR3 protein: CASTSESGTGVEQYF
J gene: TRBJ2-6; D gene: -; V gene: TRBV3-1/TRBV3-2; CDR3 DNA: TGTGCCAGCAGCCAAGTCGGCGGGGCTGGGGCCAACGTCCTGACTTTC; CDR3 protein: CASSQVGGAGANVLTF
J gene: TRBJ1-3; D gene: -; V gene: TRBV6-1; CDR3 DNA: TGTGCCAGCAGTGAAGCTCCGGCAGGGACAGGAAACACCATATATTTT; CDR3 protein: CASSEAPAGTGNTIYF
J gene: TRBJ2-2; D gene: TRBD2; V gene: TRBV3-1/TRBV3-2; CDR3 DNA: TGTGCCAGCAGCCGGAGCGGGGGGGCCGGGGAGCTGTTTTTT; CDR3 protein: CASSRSGGAGELFF
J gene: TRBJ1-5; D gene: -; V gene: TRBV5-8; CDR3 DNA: TGTGCCAGCAGCTTGGTCTCCGGAGCGTACCAGCCCCAGCATTTT; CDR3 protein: CASSLVSGAYQPQHF
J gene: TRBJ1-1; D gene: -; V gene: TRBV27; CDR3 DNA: TGTGCCAGCAGTTCCCGGTTGCAGGGAGGGACTGAAGCTTTCTTT; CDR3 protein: CASSSRLQGGTEAFF
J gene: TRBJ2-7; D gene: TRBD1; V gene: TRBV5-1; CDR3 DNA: TGCGCCAGCAGCTTCGGGGACAGGAGTGCCTACGAGCAGTACTTC; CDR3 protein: CASSFGDRSAYEQYF
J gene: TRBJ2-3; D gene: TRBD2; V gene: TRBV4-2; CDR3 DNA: TGTGCCAGCAGCCCACGACTAGCGGGAGAGTTGCACACAGATACGCAGTATTTT; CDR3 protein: CASSPRLAGELHTDTQYF
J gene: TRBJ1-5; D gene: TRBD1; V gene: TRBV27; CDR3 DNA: TGTGCCAGCAGTCCGCCGGGACAGTTGTTCAATCAGCCCCAGCATTTT; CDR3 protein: CASSPPGQLFNQPQHF